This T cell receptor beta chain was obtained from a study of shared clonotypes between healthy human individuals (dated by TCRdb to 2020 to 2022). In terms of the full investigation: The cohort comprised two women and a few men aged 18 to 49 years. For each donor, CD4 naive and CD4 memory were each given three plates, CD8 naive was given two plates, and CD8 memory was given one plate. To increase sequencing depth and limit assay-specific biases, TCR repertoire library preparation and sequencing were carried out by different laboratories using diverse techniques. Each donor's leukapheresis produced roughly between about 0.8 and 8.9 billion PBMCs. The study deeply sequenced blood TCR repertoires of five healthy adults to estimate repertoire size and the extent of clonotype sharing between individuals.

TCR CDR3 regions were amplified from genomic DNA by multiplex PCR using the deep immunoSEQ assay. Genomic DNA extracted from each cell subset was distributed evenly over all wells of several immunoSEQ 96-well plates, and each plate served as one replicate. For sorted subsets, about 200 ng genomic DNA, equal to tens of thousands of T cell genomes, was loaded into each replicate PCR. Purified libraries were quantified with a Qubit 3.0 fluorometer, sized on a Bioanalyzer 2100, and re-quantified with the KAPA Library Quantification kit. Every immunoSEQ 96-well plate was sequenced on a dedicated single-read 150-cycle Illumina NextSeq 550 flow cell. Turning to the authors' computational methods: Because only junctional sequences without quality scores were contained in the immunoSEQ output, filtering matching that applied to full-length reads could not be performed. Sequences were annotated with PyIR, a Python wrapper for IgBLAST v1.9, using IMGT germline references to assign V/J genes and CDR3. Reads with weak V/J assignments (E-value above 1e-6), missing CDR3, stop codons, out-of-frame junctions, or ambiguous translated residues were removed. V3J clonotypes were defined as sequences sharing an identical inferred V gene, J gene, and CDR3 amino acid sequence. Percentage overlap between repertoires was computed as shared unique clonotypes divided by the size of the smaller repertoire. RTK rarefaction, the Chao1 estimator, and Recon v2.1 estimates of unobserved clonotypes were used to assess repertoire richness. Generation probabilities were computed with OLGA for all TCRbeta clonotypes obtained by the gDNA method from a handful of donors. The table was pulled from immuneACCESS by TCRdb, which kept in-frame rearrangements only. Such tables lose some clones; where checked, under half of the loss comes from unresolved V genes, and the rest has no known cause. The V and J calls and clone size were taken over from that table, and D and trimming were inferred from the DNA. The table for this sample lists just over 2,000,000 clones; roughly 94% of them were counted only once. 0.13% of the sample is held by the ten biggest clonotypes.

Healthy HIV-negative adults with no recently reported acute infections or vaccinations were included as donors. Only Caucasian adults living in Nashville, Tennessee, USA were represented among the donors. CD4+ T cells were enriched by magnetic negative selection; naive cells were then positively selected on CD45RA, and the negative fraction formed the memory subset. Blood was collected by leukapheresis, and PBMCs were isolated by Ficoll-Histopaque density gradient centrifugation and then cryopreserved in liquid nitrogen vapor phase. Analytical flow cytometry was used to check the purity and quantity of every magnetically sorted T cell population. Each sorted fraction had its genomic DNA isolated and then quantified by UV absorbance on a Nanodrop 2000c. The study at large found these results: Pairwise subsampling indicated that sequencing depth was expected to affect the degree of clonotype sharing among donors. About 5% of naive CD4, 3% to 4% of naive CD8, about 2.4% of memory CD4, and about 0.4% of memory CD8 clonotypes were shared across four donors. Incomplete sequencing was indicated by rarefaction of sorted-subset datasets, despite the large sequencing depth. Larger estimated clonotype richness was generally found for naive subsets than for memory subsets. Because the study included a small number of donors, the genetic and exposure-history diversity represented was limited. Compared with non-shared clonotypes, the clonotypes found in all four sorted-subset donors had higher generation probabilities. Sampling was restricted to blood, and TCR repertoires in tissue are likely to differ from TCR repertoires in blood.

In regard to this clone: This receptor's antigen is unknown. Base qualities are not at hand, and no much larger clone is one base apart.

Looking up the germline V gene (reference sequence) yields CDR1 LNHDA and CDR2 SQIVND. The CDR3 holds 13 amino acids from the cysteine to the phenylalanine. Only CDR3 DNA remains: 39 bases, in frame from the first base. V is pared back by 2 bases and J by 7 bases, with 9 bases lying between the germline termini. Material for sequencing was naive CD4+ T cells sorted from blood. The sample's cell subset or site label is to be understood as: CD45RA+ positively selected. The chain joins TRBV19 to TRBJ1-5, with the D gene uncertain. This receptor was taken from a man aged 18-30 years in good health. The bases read TGTGCCAGTAGTATAAGCCACGGCCAGCCCCAGCATTTT. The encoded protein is CASSISHGQPQHF.